Described below is a single T cell receptor beta chain sequence and its context. What it recognizes is unknown. The assay was immunoSEQ multiplex PCR, and TCRdb's table has in-frame clones only and misses some. The table records over 200,000 clones, about nine tenths of them present only once. The sample is drawn from a study of cytomegalovirus exposure and HLA in healthy donors. Study-level information: It was reported in a later analysis that the same platform had been used for the 120 validation repertoires as for the approximately 730 first-cohort repertoires.

Findings and limits, study-wide: Many donors shared some public TCRs, even though most TCR sequences were rare. A list of 164 TCR beta chains associated with cytomegalovirus was given.

This CDR3 spans 14 amino acids. The V end was cut by 5 bases, the J end by 1 base, with 12 bases between. Germline V gene sequence: CDR1 SGHDN, CDR2 FVKESK. The specimen sequenced was PBMCs. This sequence originates from a woman younger than 45 in good health and CMV-seronegative. V gene TRBV14 combines with J gene TRBJ2-7; a weak D match, TRBD2 (6 bases). CDR3 sequence: CASSYAGPSYEQYF. Written as DNA, the CDR3 is TGTGCCAGCAGCTACGCGGGACCTTCCTACGAGCAGTACTTC.